Each of the 17 T cell receptor beta chains below was sequenced from the same sample in a study of PD-1 blockade in classical Hodgkin lymphoma. Repertoires were generated with immunoSEQ multiplex PCR, while TCRdb's copy carries only in-frame clones and drops some. Among 80,000 to 100,000 clones, about four fifths were seen once, and the ten largest hold roughly 15%. All patients relapsed after autologous stem cell transplantation, and brentuximab vedotin exposure varied. Material: peripheral blood mononuclear cells (PBMCs), obtained before the second cycle of nivolumab. These receptors were taken from a human donor with classical Hodgkin lymphoma.

This chain connects TRBV5-1 to TRBJ2-7, with TRBD1 as a possible D gene (5 bases). The V gene lost 8 bases and the J gene lost 3 bases, with 9 bases spanning the gap. The CDR3 is made up of 11 amino acids. CDR1 and CDR2 (germline): SGHRS, YFSETQ. The CDR3 coding sequence is TGCGCCAGGCTACAGGTCTACGAGCAGTACTTC. The encoded protein is CARLQVYEQYF.

The chain joins TRBV10-3 to TRBJ1-4; 11 positions agree with TRBD1. This CDR3 region has 15 residues. J lost 7 bases, V lost 4 bases, and 5 bases had no gene match. Germline-derived CDR1 and CDR2 are ENHRY and SYGVKD. The CDR3 protein is CAISGTGGAGEKLFF. The CDR3 DNA follows: TGTGCCATCAGTGGGACAGGGGGCGCGGGTGAAAAACTGTTTTTT.

V is TRBV4-3 and J is TRBJ2-7, with 9 bases aligning to TRBD1. Germline V gives CDR1 LGHNA, CDR2 YSLEER. J was trimmed by 3 bases and V by 0 bases; bases with no gene match: 3. This CDR3 is built from 15 residues. Here the CDR3 DNA reads TGCGCCAGCAGCCAAGAAGGGACAGGGAACTACGAGCAGTACTTC. Translated, it gives CASSQEGTGNYEQYF.

The genes are TRBV30 and TRBJ2-3; D unclear. Germline V CDR1 and CDR2: GTSNPN, SVGIG (reference sequence). V was shortened by 0 bases and J by 5 bases, with 12 bases between the two germline ends. The CDR3 is 14 amino acids. CDR3 sequence: CAWSVGGLGDTQYF. DNA for the CDR3: TGTGCCTGGAGTGTTGGTGGGCTGGGAGATACGCAGTATTTT. The variable domain in full, completed from reference TRBV30 and TRBJ2-3, reads SQTIHQWPATLVQPVGSPLSLECTVEGTSNPNLYWYRQAAGRGLQLLFYSVGIGQISSEVPQNLSASRPQDRQFILSSKKLLLSDSGFYLCAWSVGGLGDTQYFGPGTRLTVL.

The V and J genes are TRBV28 and TRBJ1-2, with D unresolved. Trimming pared 6 bases from V and 4 bases from J, leaving 18 bases between. This CDR3 contains 15 residues. CDR1 and CDR2 from the germline V gene are MDHEN and SYDVKM. The CDR3 DNA is TGTGCCAGCAGCCCCCCTTTTCGTCGTAGCTATGGCTACACCTTC. Translated: CASSPPFRRSYGYTF.

The chain carries TRBV7-3 and TRBJ2-1; no definite D call. CDR1 and CDR2 (germline): SGHTA, FQGTGA. Trimming pared 0 bases from V and 9 bases from J, leaving 9 bases between. The CDR3 is made up of 13 amino acids. The CDR3 DNA reads as TGTGCCAGCAGCTTAACGGCCCTTGGTGAGCAGTTCTTC. Translated: CASSLTALGEQFF. The entire variable domain, with the rest obtained from reference TRBV7-3 and TRBJ2-1, is as follows: GAGVSQTPSNKVTEKGKYVELRCDPISGHTALYWYRQSLGQGPEFLIYFQGTGAADDSGLPNDRFFAVRPEGSVSTLKIQRTERGDSAVYLCASSLTALGEQFFGPGTRLTVL.

The chain is built from TRBV9 and TRBJ1-1; a possible D gene is TRBD1 (6 bases). The ends were cut back, 4 bases at V and 2 bases at J, with 15 bases in the middle. The CDR3 has 15 residues. Per the germline V gene, CDR1 is SGDLS and CDR2 is YYNGEE. The CDR3 loop reads CASSTLTGANTEAFF. Here the CDR3 DNA reads TGTGCCAGCAGCACCCTGACGGGGGCCAACACTGAAGCTTTCTTT.

The rearrangement uses TRBV19 and TRBJ2-6; D is unresolved. This CDR3 is 16 amino acids long. Germline V gives CDR1 LNHDA, CDR2 SQIVND (reference sequence). V shed 8 bases and J shed 0 bases, with 14 bases lying between them. CDR3 protein: CASSPMDGSGANVLTF. The CDR3 DNA is TGTGCCAGTTCTCCAATGGACGGCTCTGGGGCCAACGTCCTGACTTTC.

The CDR3 reads CASSLEGAGQTYEQYF. CDR3 in DNA: TGTGCCAGCAGCTTAGAGGGGGCCGGTCAGACCTACGAGCAGTACTTC. The chain combines TRBV11-2 with TRBJ2-7; D possibly corresponds to TRBD1 (6 bases). V shed 0 bases and J shed 2 bases, with 14 bases lying between them. The CDR3 is made up of 16 amino acids. Germline values: CDR1 SGHAT, CDR2 FQNNGV.

V usage is TRBV7-2 and J usage is TRBJ2-1; 7 nucleotides align to TRBD2. Germline lookup yields CDR1 SGHTA and CDR2 FQGNSA. Trimming took 0 bases from V and 3 from J; bases not matched to a gene: 2. This CDR3 region has 15 residues. The CDR3 sequence is CASSLASGHYNEQFF. As DNA, the CDR3 is TGTGCCAGCAGCTTAGCTAGCGGGCACTACAATGAGCAGTTCTTC. Filled out from reference TRBV7-2 and TRBJ2-1, the complete variable domain reads GAGVSQSPSNKVTEKGKDVELRCDPISGHTALYWYRQSLGQGLEFLIYFQGNSAPDKSGLPSDRFSAERTGGSVSTLTIQRTQQEDSAVYLCASSLASGHYNEQFFGPGTRLTVL.

This chain links TRBV19 with TRBJ2-5, with 10 bases aligning to TRBD2. Germline CDR1 is LNHDA and CDR2 is SQIVND (reference sequence). V lost 1 base to trimming and J lost 3 bases; unmatched junction nucleotides: 2. The CDR3 has 15 residues. In nucleotides, the CDR3 is TGTGCCAGTAGTATAGGAGCGGGAGGGGAAGAGACCCAGTACTTC. Protein: CASSIGAGGEETQYF.

This clone has more than one count but fewer than ten. This rearrangement joins TRBV7-3 to TRBJ2-3; 10 positions agree with TRBD2. CDR1 SGHTA and CDR2 FQGTGA come from the germline V gene. Trimming removed 5 bases from V and 0 bases from J; junction bases left unmatched: 2. There are 15 residues in the CDR3. CDR3 residues: CASSLAGASTDTQYF. For the CDR3, the DNA is TGTGCCAGCAGCCTAGCGGGGGCTAGCACAGATACGCAGTATTTT.

The chain combines TRBV5-8 with TRBJ1-2, with D perhaps TRBD1 (6 bases). The CDR3 consists of 17 residues. Germline V gene lookup returns CDR1 SGHTS and CDR2 YDEGEE. V lost 5 bases to trimming and J lost 6 bases, with 26 bases between them. CDR3 nucleotides: TGTGCCAGCAGTGTAAGGGGGGGACCAACCTTTAGGCATGGCTACACCTTC. This sequence encodes CASSVRGGPTFRHGYTF.

V usage is TRBV7-2 and J usage is TRBJ2-3; 11 bases fit TRBD2. The CDR3 loop spans 15 amino acids. The germline CDR1 and CDR2 sequences are SGHTA and FQGNSA. V gave up 6 bases and J gave up 3 bases; unmatched junction bases: 5. CDR3 sequence reads: CASSPVAGGTDTQYF. The CDR3 region has the DNA TGTGCCAGCAGTCCCGTAGCGGGAGGGACAGATACGCAGTATTTT. The variable domain in full, completed from reference TRBV7-2 and TRBJ2-3, reads GAGVSQSPSNKVTEKGKDVELRCDPISGHTALYWYRQSLGQGLEFLIYFQGNSAPDKSGLPSDRFSAERTGGSVSTLTIQRTQQEDSAVYLCASSPVAGGTDTQYFGPGTRLTVL.

V gene TRBV27 combines with J gene TRBJ2-7, with 11 bases matching TRBD2. With V trimmed by 7 bases and J by 3 bases, 8 bases remained unmatched. Germline CDR1 and CDR2: MNHEY and SMNVEV (reference sequence). The CDR3 length is 15 residues. The CDR3, as DNA: TGTGCCAGCAACGCCGGGACTAGCGGCCTCTACGAGCAGTACTTC. This sequence encodes CASNAGTSGLYEQYF.

This rearrangement joins TRBV2 to TRBJ2-1, with 11 nucleotides matching TRBD2. Germline trimming cut 3 bases from V and 4 bases from J; bases unmatched to any gene: 5. The CDR3 loop spans 16 amino acids. The germline V gene encodes CDR1 SNHLY and CDR2 FYNNEI. CDR3 DNA sequence: TGTGCCAGCAGTGAGGGGCCTAGCGGGGGGTACAATGAGCAGTTCTTC. Translation: CASSEGPSGGYNEQFF.

CDR3 DNA: TGTGCCAGCAGCTTAGGTAGCGGGGCCGGGGAGACCCAGTACTTC. Its translation: CASSLGSGAGETQYF. The rearrangement links TRBV7-2 to TRBJ2-5, with 8 bases aligning to TRBD2. Germline V gene sequence: CDR1 SGHTA, CDR2 FQGNSA. This CDR3 has 15 residues. Trimming cost V 1 base and J 5 bases; bases outside gene matches: 6.